The T cell receptor (beta chain) described here comes from a study of T cells after yellow fever vaccination. Broader study findings: Booster sampling recovered most clones from primary vaccination (96% CD4, 80% to 90% CD8). The secondary response showed a weaker magnitude and a faster peak, day 5 versus 15. Among all clonotypes, a small share was observed in both CD4 and CD8 compartments.

V was trimmed by 0 bases and J by 4 bases, leaving 9 bases between them. The CDR3 is 14 amino acids. Looked up from germline, CDR1 is SGHTA and CDR2 is FQGTGA. 5'RACE template switching generated TCR cDNA, adding a universal primer site and UMIs. TCRdb redid the calling of the 5' RACE reads with MiXCR, one entry per CDR3 protein. This table holds about 580,000 distinct CDR3 sequences, roughly a sixth found once. In the case of this clonotype: Its antigen is unidentified.

The rearrangement joins TRBV7-3 to TRBJ2-5; D gene ambiguous. The TCR was taken from a man between 18 and 29 years old who received the YFV17D yellow fever vaccine. The sequencing used PBMCs, collected about 5 days after the first yellow fever vaccination. The CDR3 DNA is TGTGCCAGCAGCTTAACCGGACGTCTAGAGACCCAGTACTTC. Its translation: CASSLTGRLETQYF.